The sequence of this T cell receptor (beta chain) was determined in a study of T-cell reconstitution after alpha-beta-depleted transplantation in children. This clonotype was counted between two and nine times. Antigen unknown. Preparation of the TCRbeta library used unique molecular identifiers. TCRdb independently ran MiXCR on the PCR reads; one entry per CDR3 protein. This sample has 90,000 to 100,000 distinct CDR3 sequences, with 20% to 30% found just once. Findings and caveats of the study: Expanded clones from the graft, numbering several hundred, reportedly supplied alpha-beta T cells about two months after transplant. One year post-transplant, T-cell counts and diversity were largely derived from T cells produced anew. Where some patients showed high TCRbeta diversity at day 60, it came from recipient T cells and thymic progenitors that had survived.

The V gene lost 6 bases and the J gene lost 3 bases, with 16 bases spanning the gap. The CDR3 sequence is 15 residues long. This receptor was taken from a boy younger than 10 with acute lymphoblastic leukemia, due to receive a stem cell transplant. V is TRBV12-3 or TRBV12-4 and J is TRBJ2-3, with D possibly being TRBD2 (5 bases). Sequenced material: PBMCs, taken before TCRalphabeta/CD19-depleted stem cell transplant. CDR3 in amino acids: CASRLSGVVTDTQYF. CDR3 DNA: TGTGCCAGCAGGCTGAGCGGAGTGGTGACAGATACGCAGTATTTT.